This T cell receptor beta chain was captured in a study of blood T cells in healthy people across ages. In this sample, this clonotype turned up a few times. Possible read error: a much larger clone is one base away. Alongside a J-beta primer mix, a sample-barcoded 5' primer served in a second PCR lasting 7 to 11 cycles. Per-sample output comprised a minimum of 3 million paired-end reads containing CDR3. TCRdb reprocessed the 5' RACE reads with MiXCR, giving one entry per CDR3 protein. This table has 870,000 or so distinct CDR3 sequences, more than 25% appearing once. This TCR came from a woman of 80 years or more in good health. Sequencing was carried out using blood.

As DNA, the CDR3 is TGTGCCAGCAGCTTAGCGAAGACAGGGGCGGCCTACAATGAGCAGTACTTC. Translation: CASSLAKTGAAYNEQYF. The chain combines TRBV7-2 with TRBJ2-1; 8 bases are a match to TRBD1. The J call may be incorrect, as the DNA end agrees better with TRBJ2-7. CDR1 and CDR2 from the germline V gene are SGHTA and FQGNSA. The CDR3 totals 17 residues.